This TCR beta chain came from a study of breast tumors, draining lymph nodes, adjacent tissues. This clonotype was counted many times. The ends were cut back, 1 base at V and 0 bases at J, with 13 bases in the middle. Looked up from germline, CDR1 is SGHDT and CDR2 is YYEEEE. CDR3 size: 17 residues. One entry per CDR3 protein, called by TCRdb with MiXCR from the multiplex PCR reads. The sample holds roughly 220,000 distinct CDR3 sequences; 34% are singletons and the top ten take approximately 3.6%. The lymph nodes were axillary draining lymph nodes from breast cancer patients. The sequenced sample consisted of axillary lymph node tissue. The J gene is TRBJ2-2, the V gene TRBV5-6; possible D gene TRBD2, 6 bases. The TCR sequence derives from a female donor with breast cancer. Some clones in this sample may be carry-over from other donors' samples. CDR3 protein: CASSLRPGLSNTGELFF. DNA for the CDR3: TGTGCCAGCAGCTTGCGACCGGGACTTTCGAACACCGGGGAGCTGTTTTTT. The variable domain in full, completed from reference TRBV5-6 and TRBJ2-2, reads DAGVTQSPTHLIKTRGQQVTLRCSPKSGHDTVSWYQQALGQGPQFIFQYYEEEERQRGNFPDRFSGHQFPNYSSELNVNALLLGDSALYLCASSLRPGLSNTGELFFGEGSRLTVL.